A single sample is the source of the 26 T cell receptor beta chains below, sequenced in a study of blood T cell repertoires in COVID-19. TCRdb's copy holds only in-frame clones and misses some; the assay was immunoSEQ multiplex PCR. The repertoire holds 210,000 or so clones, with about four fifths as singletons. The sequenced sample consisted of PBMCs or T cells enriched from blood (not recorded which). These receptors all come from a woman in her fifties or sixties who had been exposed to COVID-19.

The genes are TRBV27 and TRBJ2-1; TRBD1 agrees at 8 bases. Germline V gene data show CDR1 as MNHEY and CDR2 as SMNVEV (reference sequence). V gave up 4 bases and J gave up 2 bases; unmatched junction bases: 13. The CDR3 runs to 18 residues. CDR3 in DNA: TGTGCCAGCAGTTCAAGTTATGAACAGGGGGGCGCCTACAATGAGCAGTTCTTC. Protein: CASSSSYEQGGAYNEQFF.

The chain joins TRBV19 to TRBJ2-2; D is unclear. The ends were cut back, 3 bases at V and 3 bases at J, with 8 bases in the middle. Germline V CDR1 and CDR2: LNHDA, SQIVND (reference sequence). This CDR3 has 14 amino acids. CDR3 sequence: CASSMPRYTGELFF. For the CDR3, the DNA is TGTGCCAGTAGTATGCCCAGGTACACCGGGGAGCTGTTTTTT.

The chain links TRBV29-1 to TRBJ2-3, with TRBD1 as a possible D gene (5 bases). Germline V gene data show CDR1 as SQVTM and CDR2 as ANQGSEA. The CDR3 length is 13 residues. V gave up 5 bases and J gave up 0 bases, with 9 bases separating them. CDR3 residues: CSVSGRSTDTQYF. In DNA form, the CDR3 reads TGCAGCGTTTCAGGGCGGAGCACAGATACGCAGTATTTT.

The CDR3, as DNA: TGTGCCAGCAGTTTCGTGACAGGGGGCTTAGCTTTCTTT. This encodes CASSFVTGGLAFF. The chain carries TRBV12-3 or TRBV12-4 and TRBJ1-1; 10 bases match TRBD1. The CDR3 is made up of 13 amino acids. J lost 10 bases, V lost 3 bases, and 5 bases had no gene match.

CDR3 protein: CASSLGESGELFF. The CDR3 DNA is TGTGCCAGCAGCTTGGGGGAGTCCGGGGAGCTGTTTTTT. This rearrangement joins TRBV5-4 to TRBJ2-2, with D perhaps matching TRBD2 (5 bases). V lost 0 bases, J lost 6 bases, and 6 bases lay in between. Looked up from germline, CDR1 is SGHNT and CDR2 is YYREEE (reference sequence). The CDR3 has 13 amino acids.

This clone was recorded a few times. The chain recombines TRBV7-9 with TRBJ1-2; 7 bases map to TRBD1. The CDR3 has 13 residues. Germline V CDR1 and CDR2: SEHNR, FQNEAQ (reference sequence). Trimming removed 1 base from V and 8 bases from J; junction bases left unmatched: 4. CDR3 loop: CASSLEQGIGYTF. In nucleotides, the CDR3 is TGTGCCAGCAGCTTAGAACAGGGGATAGGCTACACCTTC.

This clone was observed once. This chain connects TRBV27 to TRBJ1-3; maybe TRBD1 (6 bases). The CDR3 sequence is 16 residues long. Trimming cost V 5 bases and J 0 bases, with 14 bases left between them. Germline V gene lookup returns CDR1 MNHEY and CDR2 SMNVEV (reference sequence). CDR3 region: CASSAQGGVSGNTIYF. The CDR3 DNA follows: TGTGCCAGCAGTGCTCAAGGGGGAGTCTCTGGAAACACCATATATTTT.

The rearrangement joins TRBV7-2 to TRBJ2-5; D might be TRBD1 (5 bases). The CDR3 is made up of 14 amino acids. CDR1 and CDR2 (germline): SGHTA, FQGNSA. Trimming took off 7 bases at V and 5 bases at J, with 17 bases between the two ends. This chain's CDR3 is CASITQPGRETQYF. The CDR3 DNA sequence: TGTGCCAGCATTACCCAACCAGGGCGGGAGACCCAGTACTTC. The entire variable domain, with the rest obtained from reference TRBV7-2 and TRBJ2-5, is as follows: GAGVSQSPSNKVTEKGKDVELRCDPISGHTALYWYRQSLGQGLEFLIYFQGNSAPDKSGLPSDRFSAERTGGSVSTLTIQRTQQEDSAVYLCASITQPGRETQYFGPGTRLLVL.

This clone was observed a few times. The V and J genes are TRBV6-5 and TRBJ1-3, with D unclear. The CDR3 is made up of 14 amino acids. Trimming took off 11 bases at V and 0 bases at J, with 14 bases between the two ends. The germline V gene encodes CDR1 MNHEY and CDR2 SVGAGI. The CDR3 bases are TGTGCCGCAACCGTTGGCCTCTCTGGAAACACCATATATTTT. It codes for CAATVGLSGNTIYF.

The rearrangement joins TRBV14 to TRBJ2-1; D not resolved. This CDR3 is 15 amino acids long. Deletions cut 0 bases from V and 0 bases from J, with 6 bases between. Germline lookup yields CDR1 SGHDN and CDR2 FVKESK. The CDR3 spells CASSQELSSYNEQFF. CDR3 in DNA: TGTGCCAGCAGCCAAGAGCTGAGCTCCTACAATGAGCAGTTCTTC.

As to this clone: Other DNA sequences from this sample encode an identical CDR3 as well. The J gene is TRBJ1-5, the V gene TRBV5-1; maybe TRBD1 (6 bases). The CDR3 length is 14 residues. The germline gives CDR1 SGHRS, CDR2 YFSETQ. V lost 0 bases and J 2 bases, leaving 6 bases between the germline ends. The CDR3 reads CASSLEGGNQPQHF. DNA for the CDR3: TGCGCCAGCAGCTTGGAGGGGGGCAATCAGCCCCAGCATTTT.

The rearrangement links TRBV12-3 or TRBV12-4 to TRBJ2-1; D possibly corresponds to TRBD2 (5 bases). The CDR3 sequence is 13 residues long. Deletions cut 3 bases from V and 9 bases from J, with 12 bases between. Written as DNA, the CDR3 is TGTGCCAGCAGTTTCTCCGGTGGGAGTGAGCAGTTCTTC. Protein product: CASSFSGGSEQFF.

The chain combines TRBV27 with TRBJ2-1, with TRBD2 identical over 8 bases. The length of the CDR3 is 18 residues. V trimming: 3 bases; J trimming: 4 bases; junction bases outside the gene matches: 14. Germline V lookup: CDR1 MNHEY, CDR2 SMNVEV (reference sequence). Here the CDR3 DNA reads TGTGCCAGCAGTTTTTTCAGTGGGGTAGCGGGGAGATACAATGAGCAGTTCTTC. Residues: CASSFFSGVAGRYNEQFF.

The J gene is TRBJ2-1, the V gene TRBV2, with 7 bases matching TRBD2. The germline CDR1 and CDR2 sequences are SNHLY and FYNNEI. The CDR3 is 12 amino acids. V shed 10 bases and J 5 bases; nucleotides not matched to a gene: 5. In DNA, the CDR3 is TGTGCCAACGAACTAGCGAACAATGAGCAGTTCTTC. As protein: CANELANNEQFF.

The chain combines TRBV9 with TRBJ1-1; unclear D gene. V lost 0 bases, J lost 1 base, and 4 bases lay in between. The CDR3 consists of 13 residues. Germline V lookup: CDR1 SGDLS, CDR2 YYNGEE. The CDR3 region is CASSVDWNTEAFF. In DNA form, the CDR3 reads TGTGCCAGCAGCGTAGACTGGAACACTGAAGCTTTCTTT.

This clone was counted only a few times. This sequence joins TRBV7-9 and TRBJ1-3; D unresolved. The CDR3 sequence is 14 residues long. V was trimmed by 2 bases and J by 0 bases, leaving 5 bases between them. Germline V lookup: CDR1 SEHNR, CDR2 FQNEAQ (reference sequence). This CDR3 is CASSLTDSGNTIYF. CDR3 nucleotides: TGTGCCAGCAGCTTAACAGACTCTGGAAACACCATATATTTT.

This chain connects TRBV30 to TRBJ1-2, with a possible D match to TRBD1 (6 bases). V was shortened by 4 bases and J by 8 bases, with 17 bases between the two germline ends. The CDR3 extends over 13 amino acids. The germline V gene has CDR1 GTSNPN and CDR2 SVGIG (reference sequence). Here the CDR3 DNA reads TGTGCCTGGAAGAGAGACAGGTACAACGGCTACACCTTC. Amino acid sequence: CAWKRDRYNGYTF. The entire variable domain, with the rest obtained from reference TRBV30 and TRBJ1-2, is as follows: SQTIHQWPATLVQPVGSPLSLECTVEGTSNPNLYWYRQAAGRGLQLLFYSVGIGQISSEVPQNLSASRPQDRQFILSSKKLLLSDSGFYLCAWKRDRYNGYTFGSGTRLTVV.

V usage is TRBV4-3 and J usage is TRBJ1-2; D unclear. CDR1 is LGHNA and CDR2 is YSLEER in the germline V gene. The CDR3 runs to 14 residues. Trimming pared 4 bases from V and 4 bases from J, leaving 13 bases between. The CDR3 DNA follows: TGCGCCAGCAGCCCTGAAGACGGGATCTATGGCTACACCTTC. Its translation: CASSPEDGIYGYTF.

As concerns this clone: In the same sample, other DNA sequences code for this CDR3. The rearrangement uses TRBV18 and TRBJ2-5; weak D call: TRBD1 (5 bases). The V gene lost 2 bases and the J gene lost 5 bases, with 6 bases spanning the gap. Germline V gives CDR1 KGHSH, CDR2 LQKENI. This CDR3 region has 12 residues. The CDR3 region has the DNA TGTGCCAGCTCACCATACAGGGAGACCCAGTACTTC. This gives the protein CASSPYRETQYF.

CDR3 in amino acids: CASSSATGVGTNEKLFF. The CDR3 DNA reads as TGTGCCAGCAGCTCCGCAACAGGGGTGGGAACTAATGAAAAACTGTTTTTT. The gene calls are TRBV11-2 and TRBJ1-4; 7 nucleotides match TRBD1. Germline trimming cut 4 bases from V and 1 base from J; bases unmatched to any gene: 9. From germline, CDR1 is SGHAT and CDR2 FQNNGV. This CDR3 comprises 17 residues.

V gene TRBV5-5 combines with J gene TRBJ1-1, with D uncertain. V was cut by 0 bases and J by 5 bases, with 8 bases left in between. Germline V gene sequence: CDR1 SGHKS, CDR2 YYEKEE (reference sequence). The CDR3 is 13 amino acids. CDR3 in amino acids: CASSLAAGTEAFF. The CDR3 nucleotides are TGTGCCAGCAGCTTGGCGGCGGGTACTGAAGCTTTCTTT.

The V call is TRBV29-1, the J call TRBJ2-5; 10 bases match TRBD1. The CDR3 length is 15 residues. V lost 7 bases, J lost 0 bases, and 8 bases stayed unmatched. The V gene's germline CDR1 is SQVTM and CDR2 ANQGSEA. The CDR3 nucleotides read TGCAGCGCCACAGGGGACAGGGGTCACCAAGAGACCCAGTACTTC. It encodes CSATGDRGHQETQYF.

The CDR3 loop is CASSSGTANTGELFF. In nucleotides, the CDR3 is TGTGCCAGCAGCTCCGGGACAGCTAACACCGGGGAGCTGTTTTTT. The V call is TRBV5-4, the J call TRBJ2-2, with TRBD1 identical over 7 bases. From germline, CDR1 is SGHNT and CDR2 YYREEE (reference sequence). The CDR3 is 15 residues long. V lost 3 bases, J lost 2 bases, and 4 bases stayed unmatched.

The CDR3 loop is CASRLAVVVGETQYF. In DNA, the CDR3 is TGTGCCAGCCGACTAGCGGTGGTGGTCGGGGAGACCCAGTACTTC. This chain uses TRBV6-6 with TRBJ2-5, with 9 bases matching TRBD2. This CDR3 has 15 amino acids. J was trimmed by 5 bases and V by 8 bases; bases with no gene match: 12. Germline assignment: CDR1 MNHNY and CDR2 SVGAGI (reference sequence).

The CDR3, as DNA: TGCGCCAGCAGTGAGTCCGTAGGAGTTATGACCGGGGAGCTGTTTTTT. This encodes CASSESVGVMTGELFF. The V gene is TRBV10-1, the J gene TRBJ2-2; D gene uncertain. Trimming took off 0 bases at V and 5 bases at J, with 13 bases between the two ends. The germline gives CDR1 WNHNN, CDR2 SYGVQD (reference sequence). This CDR3 is built from 16 residues.

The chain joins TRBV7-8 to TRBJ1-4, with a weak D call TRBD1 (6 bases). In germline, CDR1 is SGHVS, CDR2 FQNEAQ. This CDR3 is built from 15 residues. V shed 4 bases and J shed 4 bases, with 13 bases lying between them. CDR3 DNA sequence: TGTGCCAGCAGCTCCGGACAGTCTCATAATGAAAAACTGTTTTTT. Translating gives CASSSGQSHNEKLFF. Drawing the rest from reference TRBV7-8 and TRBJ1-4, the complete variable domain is GAGVSQSPRYKVAKRGQDVALRCDPISGHVSLFWYQQALGQGPEFLTYFQNEAQLDKSGLPSDRFFAERPEGSVSTLKIQRTQQEDSAVYLCASSSGQSHNEKLFFGSGTQLSVL.